This TCR beta chain was documented in a study of radiotherapy plus CTLA-4 blockade in lung cancer. The protocol was immunoSEQ multiplex PCR, while the TCRdb copy is restricted to in-frame clones and leaves out a portion. The data contain 35,000 to 40,000 clones, 80% to 90% of them singletons. This CDR3 contains 15 residues. Germline-derived CDR1 and CDR2 are MNHNS and SASEGT. Trimming took 4 bases from V and 4 from J, leaving 15 bases between them. Sequenced here: peripheral blood, sampled from a patient treated with radiotherapy plus ipilimumab. This TCR was recovered from a human donor with non-small cell lung cancer whose response to radiotherapy plus ipilimumab could not be evaluated. The chain links TRBV6-1 to TRBJ2-3; D not certain. CDR3 sequence (DNA): TGTGCCAGCAGTGTGAGCGACCTTAAGGCAGATACGCAGTATTTT. Translating it yields CASSVSDLKADTQYF.